These 20 T cell receptor beta chains share one sample of origin, sequenced in a study of radiation and T cells in renal cell carcinoma. Profiling relied on immunoSEQ multiplex PCR, and the TCRdb table lists in-frame clones only, not all of them. This sample yields approximately 14,000 clones, of which 57% are seen a single time; under 15% belongs to the top ten. The sample's treatment: treatment-naive control, cytoreductive nephrectomy. The sample was tumor tissue, taken from a patient whose treatment was nephrectomy without radiotherapy. Receptors were obtained from a man over 45 with renal cell carcinoma.

A single count supports this clone. This chain joins TRBV29-1 and TRBJ1-2; D possibly corresponds to TRBD1 (5 bases). V lost 7 bases, J lost 7 bases, and 16 bases lay in between. Germline V gene lookup returns CDR1 SQVTM and CDR2 ANQGSEA. The CDR3 loop spans 12 amino acids. The CDR3 reads CSASGAGTGYTF. The CDR3 bases are TGCAGCGCCTCCGGGGCGGGGACTGGCTACACCTTC.

The chain combines TRBV7-2 with TRBJ1-6, with 7 bases lining up with TRBD1. In germline, CDR1 is SGHTA, CDR2 FQGNSA. Trimming took 4 bases from V and 9 from J; bases not matched to a gene: 6. The CDR3 covers 14 residues. The DNA for the CDR3 is TGTGCCAGCAGCTCCTCAGGGGGAAGTTCACCCCTCCACTTT. Translation gives CASSSSGGSSPLHF.

The chain uses TRBV5-6 and TRBJ2-3; weak D call: TRBD1 (7 bases). The CDR3 runs 17 residues. Germline V CDR1 and CDR2: SGHDT, YYEEEE. The germline V and J ends were trimmed by 2 bases and 4 bases, with 20 bases remaining between them. The CDR3, as DNA: TGTGCCAGCAGCTTAGAGTTGGCAGGGGGAGGCCCAGATACGCAGTATTTT. Protein sequence: CASSLELAGGGPDTQYF.

This clone was detected only a few times. The chain couples TRBV6-5 to TRBJ1-1; D remains ambiguous. Germline CDR1 is MNHEY and CDR2 is SVGAGI. The CDR3 spans 13 residues. V dropped 5 bases and J dropped 6 bases, with 13 bases sitting between them. CDR3 DNA: TGTGCCAGCAGTGCCGGAGTCGGCGCTGAAGCTTTCTTT. This gives the protein CASSAGVGAEAFF.

The table lists this clone with a few counts. The chain combines TRBV2 with TRBJ1-2; TRBD1 aligns across 7 bases. With 6 bases clipped from V and 4 bases from J, the junction kept 8 bases outside the gene matches. The germline CDR1 and CDR2 sequences are SNHLY and FYNNEI. CDR3 size: 14 residues. The CDR3 DNA reads TGTGCCAGCAGCCTACAGGGGCCGGGCTATGGCTACACCTTC. The encoded protein is CASSLQGPGYGYTF.

This clone was detected only a few times. V and J are TRBV19 and TRBJ1-2; 11 bases are a match to TRBD1. Germline values: CDR1 LNHDA, CDR2 SQIVND (reference sequence). Trimming cost V 6 bases and J 2 bases; bases outside gene matches: 5. This CDR3 has 15 residues. The CDR3 loop is CASRDGQGANYGYTF. CDR3 coding DNA: TGTGCCAGTAGGGACGGACAGGGGGCGAACTATGGCTACACCTTC.

The chain employs TRBV19 and TRBJ1-4; D might be TRBD1 (5 bases). Germline lookup yields CDR1 LNHDA and CDR2 SQIVND (reference sequence). This CDR3 region has 14 residues. V lost 2 bases and J 8 bases, leaving 12 bases between the germline ends. The CDR3 region is CASSIRPGAEKLFF. In DNA form, the CDR3 reads TGTGCCAGTAGTATACGCCCCGGGGCGGAAAAACTGTTTTTT.

This clone was detected only a few times. CDR3 sequence: CAWSRDYGYTF. CDR3 nucleotide sequence: TGTGCCTGGAGTCGGGACTATGGCTACACCTTC. The rearrangement links TRBV30 to TRBJ1-2, with D unresolved. The CDR3 spans 11 residues. V dropped 2 bases and J dropped 3 bases, with 4 bases sitting between them. Looked up from germline, CDR1 is GTSNPN and CDR2 is SVGIG (reference sequence).

This rearrangement joins TRBV14 to TRBJ2-1, with 10 bases lining up with TRBD2. The CDR3 loop spans 18 amino acids. J was trimmed by 3 bases and V by 0 bases; bases with no gene match: 8. From germline, CDR1 is SGHDN and CDR2 FVKESK. CDR3 region: CASSQDSRAGGVYNEQFF. The CDR3 nucleotides are TGTGCCAGCAGCCAAGATTCGAGAGCGGGGGGGGTCTACAATGAGCAGTTCTTC.

This chain links TRBV12-5 with TRBJ2-3, with a weak D call TRBD2 (5 bases). Trimming removed 0 bases at V and 1 base at J, with 17 bases between. CDR3 length equals 18 residues. The germline V gene encodes CDR1 LGHNT and CDR2 FRNRAP. CDR3 DNA sequence: TGTGCTAGTGGTTTGGTTCTGGACGGGGTTTTAGGCACAGATACGCAGTATTTT. Encoded protein: CASGLVLDGVLGTDTQYF.

Only one count was recorded for this clone. J is TRBJ2-1 and V is TRBV5-8, with 10 positions matching TRBD1. Trimming at V came to 3 bases and at J to 5 bases, leaving 5 bases not matched to a gene. Germline values: CDR1 SGHTS, CDR2 YDEGEE. CDR3 length: 15 amino acids. DNA for the CDR3: TGTGCCAGCAGCTGGACAGGGGGGTATGACAATGAGCAGTTCTTC. This sequence encodes CASSWTGGYDNEQFF.

This clone has only a few counts. The rearrangement links TRBV5-1 to TRBJ2-3; D unclear. The CDR3 runs to 13 residues. Germline CDR1 is SGHRS and CDR2 is YFSETQ. With 1 base removed from V and 2 bases from J, the gap between germline ends came to 5 bases. The CDR3 region has the DNA TGCGCCAGCAGCTTGCCCCCCACAGATACGCAGTATTTT. Its protein is CASSLPPTDTQYF.

This chain links TRBV5-1 with TRBJ2-3; 10 nucleotides agree with TRBD2. CDR3 size: 18 residues. The trim removed 0 bases at V and 5 bases at J, leaving 12 bases unmatched. Per the germline V gene, CDR1 is SGHRS and CDR2 is YFSETQ. The CDR3 protein is CASSLAVVSGGSIDTQYF. In DNA, the CDR3 is TGCGCCAGCAGCTTGGCCGTGGTTAGCGGGGGGTCGATAGATACGCAGTATTTT.

The rearrangement links TRBV21-1 to TRBJ2-7; the DNA was not compared with TRBD1, the D call given in the table. TRBV21-1 is a pseudogene. The CDR3 is 15 amino acids. CDR3 region: CASSQAEGQGYEQYF. The CDR3 region has the DNA TGTGCCAGCAGCCAGGCGGAGGGACAGGGCTACGAGCAGTACTTC.

The V and J genes are TRBV30 and TRBJ1-2; no firm D call. This CDR3 has 13 residues. Germline lookup yields CDR1 GTSNPN and CDR2 SVGIG (reference sequence). Trimming stripped 0 bases from V and 7 bases from J, with 12 bases between. CDR3 amino acids: CAWSVRPAGGYTF. DNA of the CDR3: TGTGCCTGGAGTGTACGGCCGGCGGGTGGCTACACCTTC. The full variable domain, with the rest looked up from reference TRBV30 and TRBJ1-2, is SQTIHQWPATLVQPVGSPLSLECTVEGTSNPNLYWYRQAAGRGLQLLFYSVGIGQISSEVPQNLSASRPQDRQFILSSKKLLLSDSGFYLCAWSVRPAGGYTFGSGTRLTVV.

This sequence joins TRBV5-8 and TRBJ1-1, with TRBD1 matching over 8 bases. Trimming at V came to 4 bases and at J to 4 bases, leaving 6 bases not matched to a gene. Looked up from germline, CDR1 is SGHTS and CDR2 is YDEGEE. This CDR3 has 14 amino acids. CDR3 bases: TGTGCCAGCAGCACCAGGGGGCGCGGCACTGAAGCTTTCTTT. It is translated as CASSTRGRGTEAFF.

V gene TRBV18 combines with J gene TRBJ2-7; 7 nucleotides match TRBD2. Trimming cost V 6 bases and J 0 bases; bases outside gene matches: 8. The CDR3 covers 15 residues. CDR1 and CDR2 from the germline V gene are KGHSH and LQKENI. The CDR3 sequence: CASSPRGGSSYEQYF. In DNA form, the CDR3 reads TGTGCCAGCTCTCCCCGGGGAGGGAGCTCCTACGAGCAGTACTTC.

This clone is labeled as medium-sized. J is TRBJ2-7 and V is TRBV14, with D possibly called TRBD1 or TRBD2 (5 bases each). Trimming left V 4 bases short and J 3 bases short, with 13 bases between. CDR3 length equals 14 residues. Germline CDR1 SGHDN, CDR2 FVKESK. DNA of the CDR3: TGTGCCAGCAGCCCGGGGCAGATGAACTACGAGCAGTACTTC. It encodes CASSPGQMNYEQYF.

V and J are TRBV20-1 and TRBJ2-7; D is uncertain. Germline CDR1 DFQATT, CDR2 SNEGSKA (reference sequence). The CDR3 has 11 residues. Trimming removed 6 bases from V and 4 bases from J, with 10 bases in between. CDR3: CSANQEYEQYF. In DNA form, the CDR3 reads TGCAGTGCCAACCAGGAATACGAGCAGTACTTC.

The V gene is TRBV7-9, the J gene TRBJ1-6; D is unresolved. The germline V gene has CDR1 SEHNR and CDR2 FQNEAQ (reference sequence). The CDR3 length is 12 residues. Trimming pared 4 bases from V and 6 bases from J, leaving 4 bases between. CDR3 nucleotide sequence: TGTGCCAGCAGCTCTCCTAATTCACCCCTCCACTTT. It is translated as CASSSPNSPLHF.